This is a list of T cell receptor beta chains from one sample in a study of blood T cell repertoires in COVID-19. The repertoire was sequenced with immunoSEQ multiplex PCR; TCRdb's copy has only in-frame clones and lacks some. This sample yields about 240,000 clones, of which about four fifths are seen a single time; 6.5% to 9% belongs to the top ten. What was sequenced was peripheral blood. These receptors were taken from an elderly woman with COVID-19, enrolled during active disease. Each CDR3 is given with its conserved first and last residue. A D gene is named only where the DNA matches it firmly. The size entry is marked missing in some rows and otherwise reads once, few, many or a size class.

CSANQLAFF	TGCAGTGCGAATCAACTTGCTTTCTTT	.	9	.	TRBV20-1	TRBJ1-1
CASSVLATAYTEAFF	TGTGCCAGCAGTGTCCTAGCGACGGCGTACACTGAAGCTTTCTTT	.	15	.	TRBV2	TRBJ1-1
CASRPTGTDTEAFF	TGTGCCAGCAGGCCGACCGGGACAGACACTGAAGCTTTCTTT	TRBD1	14	.	TRBV7-9	TRBJ1-1
CASSHSRGVMNTEAFF	TGCGCCAGCAGCCATTCCAGGGGAGTCATGAACACTGAAGCTTTCTTT	.	16	.	TRBV4-3	TRBJ1-1
CASTTEQDYYGYTF	TGTGCCAGCACAACAGAACAAGATTACTATGGCTACACCTTC	.	14	.	TRBV2	TRBJ1-2
CASSFGQGQSGYTF	TGTGCCAGCAGCTTTGGACAGGGCCAGAGTGGCTACACCTTC	TRBD1	14	few	TRBV7-9	TRBJ1-2
CASSEAIQASGANVLTF	TGTGCCAGCAGTGAAGCTATCCAGGCTTCTGGGGCCAACGTCCTGACTTTC	.	17	.	TRBV2	TRBJ2-6
CASGTGSYTEAFF	TGTGCCAGCGGGACTGGAAGCTACACTGAAGCTTTCTTT	.	13	.	TRBV6-5	TRBJ1-1
CASRSYPGNTEAFF	TGTGCCAGCAGATCGTATCCGGGGAACACTGAAGCTTTCTTT	.	14	.	TRBV28	TRBJ1-1
CAWSVGKSSYNSPLHF	TGTGCCTGGAGTGTCGGGAAATCCTCCTATAATTCACCCCTCCACTTT	.	16	.	TRBV30	TRBJ1-6
CASSPGLAGGAGDTQYF	TGCGCCAGCAGCCCGGGACTAGCGGGGGGGGCCGGAGATACGCAGTATTTT	TRBD2	17	few	TRBV5-1	TRBJ2-3
CASSRGDREGEKLFF	TGTGCCAGCAGCCGCGGAGACAGGGAAGGTGAAAAACTGTTTTTT	TRBD1	15	.	TRBV7-9	TRBJ1-4
CASSQDGRGVYGYTF	TGCGCCAGCAGCCAAGACGGCCGGGGGGTCTATGGCTACACCTTC	.	15	once	TRBV4-1	TRBJ1-2
CASSQMGTAANIQYF	TGCGCCAGCAGCCAAATGGGGACAGCGGCAAACATTCAGTACTTC	TRBD1	15	.	TRBV4-3	TRBJ2-4
CASSPGTGGAYGYTF	TGTGCCAGTAGTCCAGGGACAGGGGGCGCCTATGGCTACACCTTC	TRBD1	15	.	TRBV19	TRBJ1-2
CASSRTGQGAGVLFF	TGTGCCAGCAGCCGCACCGGACAAGGAGCGGGTGTACTGTTTTTT	.	15	.	TRBV2	TRBJ1-4
CASSTGQSNNSPLHF	TGTGCCAGCAGTACAGGACAGTCTAATAATTCACCCCTCCACTTT	.	15	once	TRBV6-5	TRBJ1-6
CAWSGVFSYNSPLHF	TGTGCCTGGAGTGGAGTTTTCTCCTATAATTCACCCCTCCACTTT	.	15	few	TRBV30	TRBJ1-6
CASSGIAGAGELFF	TGTGCCAGCAGTGGGATAGCGGGAGCTGGGGAGCTGTTTTTT	TRBD2	14	few	TRBV2	TRBJ2-2
CASSSEGARGNIQYF	TGTGCCAGCAGCTCCGAGGGGGCGCGGGGAAACATTCAGTACTTC	.	15	few	TRBV7-2	TRBJ2-4
CATSTGTPDQPQHF	TGTGCCACCAGTACCGGGACACCTGATCAGCCCCAGCATTTT	.	14	.	TRBV24-1	TRBJ1-5
CASRTGTSNYGYTF	TGTGCCAGCAGAACAGGGACCTCTAACTATGGCTACACCTTC	.	14	.	TRBV6-5	TRBJ1-2
CASSVNTGHYTEAFF	TGTGCCAGCAGCGTCAACACAGGGCACTACACTGAAGCTTTCTTT	.	15	.	TRBV5-6	TRBJ1-1
CASSVGLVKGQGTEAFF	TGTGCCAGCAGCGTCGGCTTAGTGAAGGGGCAGGGCACTGAAGCTTTCTTT	.	17	.	TRBV9	TRBJ1-1
CASKLRVANTEAFF	TGTGCCAGCAAGTTGAGGGTGGCGAACACTGAAGCTTTCTTT	.	14	once	TRBV2	TRBJ1-1
CAPKTSVGDEQFF	TGTGCCCCCAAGACTAGCGTAGGCGATGAGCAGTTCTTC	TRBD2	13	.	TRBV27	TRBJ2-1
CSVEVWPGGIEKLFF	TGCAGCGTTGAAGTTTGGCCAGGGGGCATAGAAAAACTGTTTTTT	TRBD1	15	.	TRBV29-1	TRBJ1-4
CASSFRGGNNSPLHF	TGTGCCAGCAGCTTCCGGGGCGGGAATAATTCACCCCTCCACTTT	.	15	few	TRBV11-2	TRBJ1-6
CASSVGGGRTDTQYF	TGTGCCAGCAGCGTAGGGGGGGGCCGGACAGATACGCAGTATTTT	.	15	once	TRBV9	TRBJ2-3
CASSKTGTGGDGYTF	TGTGCCAGCAGCAAAACCGGGACAGGGGGCGATGGCTACACCTTC	TRBD1	15	.	TRBV7-9	TRBJ1-2
CASSQPGTGGYGYTF	TGCGCCAGCAGCCAACCAGGGACAGGGGGCTATGGCTACACCTTC	TRBD1	15	.	TRBV4-1	TRBJ1-2
CASSDRDLSNQPQHF	TGTGCCAGCAGCGACAGGGATCTTAGCAATCAGCCCCAGCATTTT	TRBD1	15	.	TRBV2	TRBJ1-5
CASSFWDRSEKLFF	TGTGCCAGCAGCTTTTGGGACAGGTCTGAAAAACTGTTTTTT	TRBD1	14	.	TRBV5-6	TRBJ1-4
CAVRYTGELFF	TGTGCCGTACGGTACACCGGGGAGCTGTTTTTT	.	11	.	TRBV3-1/TRBV3-2	TRBJ2-2
CASSHDRGYGYTF	TGTGCCAGCAGCCACGACAGGGGCTATGGCTACACCTTC	TRBD1	13	.	TRBV5-5	TRBJ1-2
CASSGPAGSNTEAFF	TGTGCCAGCAGCGGCCCCGCAGGGTCGAACACTGAAGCTTTCTTT	.	15	.	TRBV11-2	TRBJ1-1
CASSLRSYRPQGTIYF	TGTGCCAGCAGCTTGCGGTCGTACCGACCCCAGGGCACCATATATTTT	.	16	.	TRBV5-6	TRBJ1-3
CAWVREASYGYTF	TGTGCCTGGGTCAGGGAGGCGAGCTATGGCTACACCTTC	.	13	once	TRBV30	TRBJ1-2
CSAPGEGGDYGYTF	TGCAGCGCCCCCGGTGAAGGGGGGGACTATGGCTACACCTTC	.	14	.	TRBV29-1	TRBJ1-2
CASSMGRYSYEQYF	TGTGCCAGTAGTATGGGGCGGTACTCCTACGAGCAGTACTTC	.	14	.	TRBV19	TRBJ2-7
CASSAQTGGSAGYTF	TGTGCCAGCAGTGCCCAGACAGGTGGCTCGGCTGGCTACACCTTC	.	15	.	TRBV6-4	TRBJ1-2
CASSLGQGDYEQYF	TGTGCCAGCTCACTGGGACAGGGAGACTACGAGCAGTACTTC	TRBD1	14	.	TRBV18	TRBJ2-7
CASGQGTGGYTEAFF	TGTGCCAGCGGGCAAGGGACCGGGGGGTACACTGAAGCTTTCTTT	.	15	.	TRBV5-5	TRBJ1-1
CATSDRGKGNEQFF	TGTGCCACCAGTGATAGGGGAAAAGGCAATGAGCAGTTCTTC	.	14	.	TRBV24-1	TRBJ2-1
CASSPTSGSGEQYF	TGTGCCAGCAGCCCGACTAGCGGGAGCGGAGAGCAGTACTTC	TRBD2	14	once	TRBV11-3	TRBJ2-7
CASSLGQQETQYF	TGTGCCAGCAGCTTGGGACAGCAAGAGACCCAGTACTTC	.	13	.	TRBV5-4	TRBJ2-5
CAWSVSRGRIGTEAFF	TGTGCCTGGAGCGTATCCAGGGGGCGCATCGGCACTGAAGCTTTCTTT	TRBD1	16	.	TRBV30	TRBJ1-1
CASSPLTGVVTEAFF	TGTGCCAGCAGCCCGTTGACAGGGGTTGTCACTGAAGCTTTCTTT	TRBD1	15	.	TRBV11-2	TRBJ1-1
CASRLQGAYNEQFF	TGTGCCAGCAGATTACAGGGGGCCTACAATGAGCAGTTCTTC	TRBD1	14	.	TRBV6-5	TRBJ2-1
CASSPPGQDRSEAFF	TGTGCCAGCAGCCCACCTGGACAGGATAGGTCTGAAGCTTTCTTT	TRBD1	15	once	TRBV14	TRBJ1-1
CASSQLYRGREKLFF	TGTGCCAGCAGTCAGTTGTACAGGGGGCGTGAAAAACTGTTTTTT	TRBD1	15	once	TRBV6-5	TRBJ1-4
CASSRSGGAVWETQYF	TGTGCCAGCAGCCGTAGCGGGGGGGCCGTCTGGGAGACCCAGTACTTC	TRBD2	16	few	TRBV11-2	TRBJ2-5
CASSRPGQGAWETQYF	TGTGCCAGCTCACGTCCCGGACAGGGGGCTTGGGAGACCCAGTACTTC	TRBD1	16	.	TRBV18	TRBJ2-5
CASSLDRSTDTQYF	TGCGCCAGCAGCTTGGACAGATCCACAGATACGCAGTATTTT	.	14	.	TRBV5-1	TRBJ2-3
CATSDYREQETQYF	TGTGCCACCAGTGATTACAGGGAACAAGAGACCCAGTACTTC	.	14	.	TRBV24-1	TRBJ2-5